Presented here are 18 T cell receptor beta chains from one specimen sequenced in a study of shared T cell receptors in the human thymus (dated by TCRdb to the early 2020s). Receptors were amplified or captured by the immunoSEQ multiplex PCR assay. Imported from immuneACCESS, the table was reduced by TCRdb to in-frame sequences with V and J called. These copies leave out some clones; in studies compared against another copy, an unresolved V gene accounts for under half, and the cause of the remainder is not known. In all, the sample holds 500,000 to 750,000 clones, and around 89% of those were seen once. The ten largest account for about 0.01% of the sample. Another study also made use of these data, one on human thymus T cells.

The sample was thymocytes. These receptors all come from a boy less than two years old with a congenital heart defect. Donor details come from another sample of the same person, matched by shared clones.

The rearrangement joins TRBV5-1 to TRBJ2-7; TRBD2 matches 13 bases. This CDR3 contains 16 residues. Unmatched junction bases numbered 9, after V lost 3 bases and J lost 6 bases. Germline V gives CDR1 SGHRS, CDR2 YFSETQ. The CDR3 DNA follows: TGCGCCAGCAGCTCCGGACCACGACTAGCGGGAGGCGAGCAGTACTTC. Translation: CASSSGPRLAGGEQYF.

V and J are TRBV7-8 and TRBJ2-1, with D perhaps matching TRBD2 (5 bases). The V gene's germline CDR1 is SGHVS and CDR2 FQNEAQ. CDR3 length: 15 amino acids. Trimming shortened V by 3 bases and J by 7 bases, and 16 bases separated the two germline ends. CDR3 in amino acids: CASSFNLARRNEQFF. Here the CDR3 DNA reads TGTGCCAGCAGCTTTAATCTAGCCAGGAGAAATGAGCAGTTCTTC.

The chain combines TRBV11-2 with TRBJ1-2, with TRBD1 matching over 9 bases. The germline V gene encodes CDR1 SGHAT and CDR2 FQNNGV. Trimming cost V 6 bases and J 7 bases; bases outside gene matches: 9. CDR3 length: 14 residues. CDR3 in DNA: TGTGCCAGCAGGGACCGGGACAGGGTTTTTGGCTACACCTTC. Residues: CASRDRDRVFGYTF.

The gene calls are TRBV4-1 and TRBJ2-7, with D maybe TRBD2 (6 bases). Trimming removed 4 bases from V and 4 bases from J, with 17 bases in between. The CDR3 runs 15 residues. In germline, CDR1 is MGHRA, CDR2 YSYEKL. The CDR3 protein is CASSPGPGERYEQYF. CDR3 nucleotide sequence: TGCGCCAGCAGCCCAGGCCCGGGGGAGCGTTACGAGCAGTACTTC.

This sequence joins TRBV21-1 and TRBJ2-7; the tabulated D call, TRBD1, remains unverified against the DNA. TRBV21-1 is annotated as a pseudogene. The CDR3 runs 15 residues. The CDR3: CASSLTGSQSYEQYF. The CDR3 region has the DNA TGTGCCAGCAGTTTGACAGGGTCACAATCCTACGAGCAGTACTTC.

This clone was observed once. The chain recombines TRBV10-2 with TRBJ1-2; no clear D gene. V lost 8 bases to trimming and J lost 7 bases, with 14 bases between them. The CDR3 has 12 amino acids. CDR1 and CDR2 from the germline V gene are WSHSY and SAAADI. This chain's CDR3 is CASLPRVFGYTF. Written as DNA, the CDR3 is TGCGCCAGCCTCCCTCGGGTGTTTGGCTACACCTTC.

V and J are TRBV28 and TRBJ2-1, with 8 bases matching TRBD1. Looked up from germline, CDR1 is MDHEN and CDR2 is SYDVKM. The ends lost 3 bases at V and 5 bases at J; junction bases unmatched: 6. This CDR3 comprises 15 residues. CDR3 nucleotide sequence: TGTGCCAGCAGTTTTGGCAGGGGGCCCCACAATGAGCAGTTCTTC. It encodes CASSFGRGPHNEQFF. Supplemented by reference TRBV28 and TRBJ2-1, the full variable domain reads DVKVTQSSRYLVKRTGEKVFLECVQDMDHENMFWYRQDPGLGLRLIYFSYDVKMKEKGDIPEGYSVSREKKERFSLILESASTNQTSMYLCASSFGRGPHNEQFFGPGTRLTVL.

This chain uses TRBV27 with TRBJ2-2, with D tentatively TRBD2 (7 bases). The CDR3 is 17 residues long. Trimming removed 5 bases from V and 7 bases from J, with 23 bases in between. The germline V gene has CDR1 MNHEY and CDR2 SMNVEV (reference sequence). CDR3 region: CASSGGASGKRGGELFF. The DNA of the CDR3 is TGTGCCAGCAGTGGGGGCGCTAGCGGTAAACGGGGCGGGGAGCTGTTTTTT.

The chain has TRBV7-6 and TRBJ2-1; D uncertain. The germline V gene has CDR1 SGHVS and CDR2 FNYEAQ. V was shortened by 5 bases and J by 4 bases, with 6 bases between the two germline ends. The CDR3 is made up of 12 amino acids. The CDR3: CASSTYYNEQFF. DNA for the CDR3: TGTGCCAGCAGCACCTATTACAATGAGCAGTTCTTC.

This sequence joins TRBV5-6 and TRBJ2-5; TRBD2 matches at 10 bases. CDR3 length equals 16 residues. With 6 bases clipped from V and 3 bases from J, the junction kept 11 bases outside the gene matches. Germline loops: CDR1 SGHDT, CDR2 YYEEEE. CDR3 region: CASTRQREGPEETQYF. CDR3 DNA: TGTGCCAGCACGAGGCAGCGGGAGGGCCCAGAAGAGACCCAGTACTTC.

This sequence joins TRBV15 and TRBJ2-5, with D possibly being TRBD1 (6 bases). Germline assignment: CDR1 LNHNV and CDR2 YYDKDF (reference sequence). This CDR3 region has 14 residues. The V and J ends lost 8 bases and 4 bases respectively, with 17 bases between them. The CDR3 here is CATGVTGRRETQYF. In DNA, the CDR3 is TGTGCCACCGGAGTAACAGGGCGCAGAGAGACCCAGTACTTC.

The rearrangement links TRBV19 to TRBJ2-2; 8 nucleotides match TRBD2. There are 16 residues in the CDR3. Germline V CDR1 and CDR2: LNHDA, SQIVND (reference sequence). With V trimmed by 2 bases and J by 3 bases, 5 bases remained unmatched. CDR3 sequence (DNA): TGTGCCAGTAGTATACCAAGGCGGGAGGACACCGGGGAGCTGTTTTTT. Translated: CASSIPRREDTGELFF.

The rearrangement links TRBV7-9 to TRBJ2-7; D gene ambiguous. The CDR3 covers 14 residues. CDR1 is SEHNR, CDR2 FQNEAQ, per germline (reference sequence). Trimming removed 1 base at V and 3 bases at J, with 10 bases between. The CDR3 region has the DNA TGTGCCAGCAGCTTAGGTGACTGCTACTACGAGCAGTACTTC. Translation: CASSLGDCYYEQYF.

J is TRBJ2-7 and V is TRBV30; 8 bases match TRBD1. The CDR3 consists of 16 residues. After removal of 0 bases from V and 2 bases from J, the junction contained 9 bases not matched to a gene. CDR1 and CDR2 from the germline V gene are GTSNPN and SVGIG (reference sequence). The CDR3 is CAWSVPERTGTYEQYF. The CDR3 bases are TGTGCCTGGAGTGTCCCAGAAAGGACAGGGACCTACGAGCAGTACTTC.

The chain recombines TRBV7-2 with TRBJ2-4, with TRBD1 as a possible D gene (7 bases). CDR1 and CDR2 (germline): SGHTA, FQGNSA. V shed 5 bases and J shed 0 bases, with 14 bases lying between them. This CDR3 comprises 16 residues. The CDR3 DNA reads TGTGCCAGCAGCCTGATCAGGGGGGTAGCCAAAAACATTCAGTACTTC. This translates into CASSLIRGVAKNIQYF.

In its sample, this clone was seen once. V and J are TRBV7-3 and TRBJ2-6; TRBD2 agrees at 10 bases. V lost 1 base to trimming and J lost 13 bases; unmatched junction nucleotides: 7. CDR3 length: 15 amino acids. CDR1 is SGHTA, CDR2 FQGTGA, per germline. The CDR3 nucleotides read TGTGCCAGCAGCTTAAAAGCGGGAGGGCCGGGTGTCCTGACTTTC. Translation gives CASSLKAGGPGVLTF.

The chain employs TRBV7-2 and TRBJ2-7, with D maybe TRBD2 (5 bases). This CDR3 region has 15 residues. Germline CDR1 reads SGHTA; CDR2 reads FQGNSA. V was shortened by 2 bases and J by 1 base, with 12 bases between the two germline ends. The CDR3 coding sequence is TGTGCCAGCAGCTTAAGACCCGGCGGGTCCTACGAGCAGTACTTC. Its protein is CASSLRPGGSYEQYF.

The chain recombines TRBV15 with TRBJ2-2, with D maybe TRBD1 (6 bases). V lost 1 base and J 3 bases, leaving 9 bases between the germline ends. This CDR3 spans 15 amino acids. Germline V gives CDR1 LNHNV, CDR2 YYDKDF (reference sequence). The CDR3 bases are TGTGCCACCAGCAGAGTACAGGGAGACACCGGGGAGCTGTTTTTT. It translates to CATSRVQGDTGELFF.